This is a list of T cell receptor beta chains from one sample in a study of blood T cell repertoires in COVID-19. The assay was immunoSEQ multiplex PCR, and TCRdb's table has in-frame clones only and misses some. Of some 120,000 clones listed, roughly four fifths are singletons. Sequencing was carried out using peripheral blood. These receptors came from a man aged 55 to 69 with acute or convalescent COVID-19. The CDR3 runs from the conserved cysteine through the conserved F or W. D genes are given only for firm matches. Size tells how often a clone was seen (once, few, many) or the class of an expanded clone, and some rows leave it out.

J	V	size	D	CDR3	DNA
TRBJ1-4	TRBV19	-	TRBD1	CASSDGTVREKLFF	TGTGCCAGTAGTGACGGGACAGTACGTGAAAAACTGTTTTTT
TRBJ2-2	TRBV2	-	-	CASTRDTSNTGELFF	TGTGCCAGTACCCGGGACACTTCGAACACCGGGGAGCTGTTTTTT
TRBJ1-2	TRBV6-5	-	-	CATQFERNYGYTF	TGTGCCACCCAGTTTGAGCGAAACTATGGCTACACCTTC
TRBJ2-7	TRBV7-9	-	-	CASSLELGGSYEQYF	TGTGCCAGCAGCTTAGAACTAGGAGGCTCCTACGAGCAGTACTTC
TRBJ2-7	TRBV7-2	-	-	CASSRPDRGHHEQYF	TGTGCCAGCAGTCGCCCCGACCGGGGTCACCACGAGCAGTACTTC
TRBJ2-6	TRBV19	-	TRBD2	CASSSIAGVGANVLTF	TGTGCCAGTAGTTCCATAGCGGGGGTAGGGGCCAACGTCCTGACTTTC
TRBJ1-2	TRBV11-2	-	-	CASSSPRGIAANYGYTF	TGTGCCAGCAGCTCGCCCCGGGGGATCGCAGCTAACTATGGCTACACCTTC
TRBJ2-3	TRBV3-1/TRBV3-2	-	-	CASSRTGSDTQYF	TGTGCCAGCAGCCGAACAGGGTCAGATACGCAGTATTTT
TRBJ2-3	TRBV19	-	TRBD2	CASSIVNGGVRDTQYF	TGTGCCAGTAGTATAGTAAACGGGGGGGTCAGGGATACGCAGTATTTT
TRBJ2-1	TRBV7-3	-	-	CASSLRGRGGDNEQFF	TGTGCCAGCAGCTTAAGAGGGCGGGGAGGCGACAATGAGCAGTTCTTC
TRBJ1-2	TRBV10-3	-	-	CAISVELESYGYTF	TGTGCCATCAGTGTAGAGTTGGAGAGCTATGGCTACACCTTC
TRBJ2-1	TRBV7-2	-	-	CASSFSSYVNEQFF	TGTGCCAGCAGCTTTTCTAGTTACGTCAATGAGCAGTTCTTC
TRBJ1-6	TRBV7-9	-	-	CASSLALSAAALHF	TGTGCCAGCAGCTTAGCTCTTTCCGCGGCGGCCCTCCACTTT
TRBJ2-3	TRBV11-3	-	-	CASSKRQASEPYF	TGTGCCAGCAGCAAAAGGCAGGCTAGCGAGCCGTATTTT
TRBJ1-1	TRBV5-6	-	-	CATEPRRGTEAFF	TGTGCCACCGAGCCGAGGAGGGGCACTGAAGCTTTCTTT
TRBJ1-2	TRBV30	-	TRBD1	CACTTGGEGYTF	TGTGCCTGCACAACAGGGGGGGAAGGCTACACCTTC
TRBJ2-7	TRBV5-1	-	-	CASSLGPGEILSYEQYF	TGCGCCAGCAGCTTGGGCCCGGGGGAGATACTCTCCTACGAGCAGTACTTC
TRBJ2-1	TRBV15	-	TRBD2	CATSRPGLAGNTEQFF	TGTGCCACCAGCAGACCGGGACTAGCGGGGAACACGGAGCAGTTCTTC
TRBJ2-1	TRBV5-1	-	TRBD2	CASTNPLAGAHNEQFF	TGCGCCAGCACCAACCCCCTAGCGGGAGCCCACAATGAGCAGTTCTTC
TRBJ2-2	TRBV6-6	-	-	CASKWGVTGELFF	TGTGCCAGCAAGTGGGGGGTCACCGGGGAGCTGTTTTTT
TRBJ1-2	TRBV3-1/TRBV3-2	-	-	CASSQVQAYGYTF	TGTGCCAGCAGCCAAGTGCAGGCCTATGGCTACACCTTC
TRBJ1-1	TRBV27	-	TRBD1	CASSSQGMMNTEAFF	TGTGCCAGCAGTTCACAGGGGATGATGAACACTGAAGCTTTCTTT
TRBJ1-2	TRBV7-9	-	-	CASSWAHGTNYGYTF	TGTGCCAGCAGTTGGGCTCATGGAACTAACTATGGCTACACCTTC
TRBJ2-1	TRBV5-8	-	-	CASSPRGTTYNEQFF	TGTGCCAGCAGCCCGAGGGGGACAACTTACAATGAGCAGTTCTTC
TRBJ1-2	TRBV5-3	-	TRBD1	CARSRDSSVYGYTF	TGTGCCAGAAGCCGGGACAGTTCAGTCTATGGCTACACCTTC
TRBJ2-7	TRBV2	-	-	CASSGSGLLTYEQYF	TGTGCCAGCAGTGGTTCGGGACTTTTGACCTACGAGCAGTACTTC
TRBJ2-2	TRBV7-9	-	-	CASSKGDLPGELFF	TGTGCCAGCAGCAAGGGAGACTTGCCCGGGGAGCTGTTTTTT
TRBJ2-3	TRBV28	-	TRBD1	CASRVGTGGYLDTQYF	TGTGCCAGCAGGGTCGGGACAGGGGGCTATTTGGATACGCAGTATTTT
TRBJ2-3	TRBV5-4	-	-	CASSTTTDTQYF	TGTGCCAGCAGCACTACCACAGATACGCAGTATTTT
TRBJ2-7	TRBV19	once	-	CASSSGVAYEQYF	TGTGCCAGTAGTAGCGGGGTCGCCTACGAGCAGTACTTC
TRBJ1-4	TRBV2	once	-	CASSVQGFNEKLFF	TGTGCCAGCAGTGTACAGGGTTTTAATGAAAAACTGTTTTTT
TRBJ2-5	TRBV12-2	-	-	CASRQRLAGEQETQYF	TGTGCAAGTCGCCAACGACTAGCGGGAGAGCAAGAGACCCAGTACTTC
TRBJ2-6	TRBV7-8	-	-	CASSSRASGANVLTF	TGTGCCAGCAGCTCGAGGGCCTCTGGGGCCAACGTCCTGACTTTC
TRBJ2-1	TRBV12-5	-	TRBD2	CASGNGLAGAYNEQFF	TGTGCTAGTGGTAACGGACTAGCGGGAGCGTACAATGAGCAGTTCTTC
TRBJ1-6	TRBV10-3	-	TRBD1	CAISGPGGSLALHF	TGTGCCATCAGTGGACCAGGGGGGAGTCTGGCCCTCCACTTT
TRBJ2-5	TRBV24-1	-	TRBD1	CATSDPSDRVVQETQYF	TGTGCCACCAGTGATCCGTCAGACAGGGTCGTCCAAGAGACCCAGTACTTC
TRBJ1-4	TRBV6-2/TRBV6-3	many	TRBD1	CASSDRDWTGNEKLFF	TGTGCCAGCAGTGACAGAGATTGGACAGGAAATGAAAAACTGTTTTTT
TRBJ2-2	TRBV19	-	TRBD2	CASSIGASGASTGELFF	TGTGCCAGTAGTATTGGGGCTAGCGGGGCCTCCACCGGGGAGCTGTTTTTT
TRBJ1-2	TRBV5-6	-	-	CASSSLEVITGYTF	TGTGCCAGCAGCTCCCTCGAGGTGATTACTGGCTACACCTTC
TRBJ2-7	TRBV9	-	TRBD2	CASSVGTSGGATSYEQYF	TGTGCCAGCAGCGTAGGGACTAGCGGGGGGGCTACTTCCTACGAGCAGTACTTC
TRBJ1-4	TRBV4-1	-	TRBD1	CASSRRHQGDGEKLFF	TGCGCCAGCAGCCGTAGACACCAGGGGGATGGTGAAAAACTGTTTTTT
TRBJ2-3	TRBV6-2/TRBV6-3	-	TRBD2	CASSQLAGRSTDTQYF	TGTGCCAGCAGTCAACTAGCGGGCCGAAGCACAGATACGCAGTATTTT
TRBJ1-2	TRBV11-2	-	-	CASRSPGEDYGYTF	TGTGCCAGCAGATCACCGGGAGAGGACTATGGCTACACCTTC
TRBJ1-2	TRBV24-1	once	TRBD1	CATSDWTGGNYGYTF	TGTGCCACCAGTGATTGGACAGGGGGAAACTATGGCTACACCTTC
TRBJ2-6	TRBV7-9	-	TRBD1	CASSSTGQGNVGANVLTF	TGTGCCAGCAGCTCGACGGGACAGGGAAATGTTGGGGCCAACGTCCTGACTTTC